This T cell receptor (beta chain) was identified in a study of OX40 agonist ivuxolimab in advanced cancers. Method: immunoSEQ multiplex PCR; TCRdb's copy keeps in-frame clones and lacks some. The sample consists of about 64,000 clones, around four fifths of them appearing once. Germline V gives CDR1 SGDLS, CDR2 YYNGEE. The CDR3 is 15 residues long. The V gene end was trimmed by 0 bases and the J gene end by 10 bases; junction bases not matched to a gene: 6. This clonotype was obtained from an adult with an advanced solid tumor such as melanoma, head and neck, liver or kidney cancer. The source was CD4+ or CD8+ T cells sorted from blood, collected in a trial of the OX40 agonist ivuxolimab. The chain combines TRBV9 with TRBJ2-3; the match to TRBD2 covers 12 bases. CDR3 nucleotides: TGTGCCAGCAGCGTAGCCCCTAGCGGGGGGGGTGCGCAGTATTTT. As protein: CASSVAPSGGGAQYF.